The 7 T cell receptor beta chains listed next were all sequenced from one sample in a study of OX40 agonist ivuxolimab in advanced cancers. Assay used: immunoSEQ multiplex PCR; TCRdb lists only in-frame clones, some missing. The profile shows around 99,000 clones, 85% to 90% of them singletons. Sequences were derived from CD4+ or CD8+ T cells sorted from blood, sampled in a trial of the OX40 agonist ivuxolimab. The source of these receptors is an adult with an advanced solid tumor such as melanoma, head and neck, liver or kidney cancer.

The rearrangement uses TRBV5-1 and TRBJ1-4, with D hard to call. The germline V gene encodes CDR1 SGHRS and CDR2 YFSETQ. The CDR3 is 15 residues long. The ends were cut back, 4 bases at V and 8 bases at J, with 18 bases in the middle. The CDR3 protein is CASSLLPAEGEKLFF. CDR3 nucleotides: TGCGCCAGCAGCCTCCTCCCCGCCGAGGGCGAAAAACTGTTTTTT.

The table lists this clone with a count of one. V gene TRBV5-1 combines with J gene TRBJ2-4; 14 bases match TRBD2. The CDR3 totals 18 residues. Per the germline V gene, CDR1 is SGHRS and CDR2 is YFSETQ. The V gene end was trimmed by 0 bases and the J gene end by 7 bases; junction bases not matched to a gene: 9. This chain's CDR3 is CASSLGLAGGRGRNIQYF. In nucleotides, the CDR3 is TGCGCCAGCAGCTTGGGACTAGCGGGGGGGCGAGGAAGGAACATTCAGTACTTC. Drawing the rest from reference TRBV5-1 and TRBJ2-4, the complete variable domain is KAGVTQTPRYLIKTRGQQVTLSCSPISGHRSVSWYQQTPGQGLQFLFEYFSETQRNKGNFPGRFSGRQFSNSRSEMNVSTLELGDSALYLCASSLGLAGGRGRNIQYFGAGTRLSVL.

This clone was seen only once. The junction departs from germline at one end; a sequencing error may be responsible. This chain connects TRBV7-2 to TRBJ2-1, with 7 positions matching TRBD2. This CDR3 comprises 15 residues. Germline values: CDR1 SGHTA, CDR2 FQGNSA. In nucleotides, the CDR3 is TGTGCCAGCAGCCTAGCGGTGGGCTCCTACAATGAGCAGTTCTTC. Amino acid sequence: CASSLAVGSYNEQFF.

This chain joins TRBV19 and TRBJ2-6; D tentatively reads TRBD1 or TRBD2 (5 bases each). V was shortened by 6 bases and J by 2 bases, with 17 bases between the two germline ends. Germline loops: CDR1 LNHDA, CDR2 SQIVND (reference sequence). The CDR3 is 17 amino acids. The CDR3 is CASSPRRDGPGANVLTF. CDR3 nucleotides: TGTGCCAGTAGCCCACGCCGGGACGGGCCTGGGGCCAACGTCCTGACTTTC. Full variable domain (outside the CDR3, taken from reference TRBV19 and TRBJ2-6): DGGITQSPKYLFRKEGQNVTLSCEQNLNHDAMYWYRQDPGQGLRLIYYSQIVNDFQKGDIAEGYSVSREKKESFPLTVTSAQKNPTAFYLCASSPRRDGPGANVLTFGAGSRLTVL.

The genes are TRBV7-9 and TRBJ1-2; maybe TRBD1 (5 bases). V was trimmed by 3 bases and J by 7 bases, leaving 12 bases between them. Germline V CDR1 and CDR2: SEHNR, FQNEAQ (reference sequence). The CDR3 length is 13 residues. CDR3 protein: CASSFAGQGGYTF. The CDR3 nucleotides read TGTGCCAGCAGCTTTGCAGGGCAGGGTGGCTACACCTTC.

The chain carries TRBV28 and TRBJ1-2; 8 bases map to TRBD1. Germline trimming cut 11 bases from V and 2 bases from J; bases unmatched to any gene: 4. CDR1 is MDHEN and CDR2 is SYDVKM in the germline V gene. The CDR3 extends over 12 amino acids. For the CDR3, the DNA is TGTGCCCTCGGACAGGGCAACTATGGCTACACCTTC. Translation: CALGQGNYGYTF.

This clone was seen a handful of times. This chain links TRBV6-4 with TRBJ1-1; D gene unclear. CDR1 and CDR2 (germline): MRHNA, SNTAGT. The V end lost 11 bases, the J end lost 10 bases, and 8 bases lay between the germline ends. This CDR3 has 8 residues. The CDR3 nucleotides are TGTGCCTTTCGGATAGCTTTCTTT. This sequence encodes CAFRIAFF.